This TCR beta chain was observed in a study of T cells in Graves' hyperthyroidism and ophthalmopathy (dated by TCRdb to the late 2010s). Study-wide context: Peripheral blood samples were taken at the time of initial diagnosis, prior to any treatment. After blood sampling, hyperthyroidism patients were treated with methimazole at a starting dose of 30 mg daily, and ophthalmopathy patients were treated with high-dose intravenous methylprednisolone. According to the paper, TCR Vbeta CDR3 sequencing was carried out on over 130 peripheral blood samples, which came from under 50 ophthalmopathy, 70 to 80 hyperthyroidism and approximately 17 progressor patients. The study also compared thyroid tissue and blood T-cell repertoires from a handful of Graves' hyperthyroidism patients. The 100 discovery patients were randomly split 7:3 into training and test sets. TCR V-J signatures able to tell the groups apart were searched for in a discovery cohort of 100 patients, of whom approximately 40 had Graves' ophthalmopathy and around 57 had stable Graves' hyperthyroidism. Prospective prediction of ophthalmopathy was tested in an independent validation cohort consisting of roughly 20 hyperthyroidism patients and 17 patients who later progressed to ophthalmopathy. The research as a whole found: During validation, the model predicted progression to ophthalmopathy a median of about 6.5 months ahead of onset, with almost 71% sensitivity and 72% to 85% specificity. No statistical method was used to fix the sample size in advance, and group allocation was not hidden from the investigators. A 13 V-J signature model separated ophthalmopathy from stable hyperthyroidism, with approximately 86% sensitivity and 81% to 82% specificity in cross-validation and 80%/75% in testing. Most expanded thyroid clonotypes (frequency above 0.001) were also found in blood, which suggests that blood repertoires may mirror thyroid immune responses.

V and J are truncated by 3 bases and 4 bases respectively, leaving an intervening sequence of 13 bases. Counted from cysteine to phenylalanine, this CDR3 has 14 amino acids. The read is trimmed to its CDR3 DNA, 42 bases read in frame from base 1. In regard to this clonotype: The antigen it recognizes is unknown. Within one base of it there is no much larger clone, and no base qualities were kept.

Ophthalmopathy patients had moderately to severely active disease, Clinical Activity Score of at least 3, NOSPECS grade of at least 4, and duration under 3 months. The study excluded patients with uncontrolled infections, other autoimmune diseases, pregnancy or lactation. Diagnoses relied on clinical symptoms, serum thyroxine and TRAb, thyroid ultrasound and orbital computed tomography. PBMCs were separated from roughly 10 ml of fresh peripheral blood using Ficoll-Paque density gradient centrifugation. Trizol reagent was used to extract total RNA, and RNA quality was then checked on an Agilent 2100 Bioanalyzer. Amplification of TCR beta CDR3 regions was carried out from RNA transcripts. For the first round of RT-PCR on the TCR CDR3, the HTBI primer set was used together with the Qiagen OneStep RT-PCR kit. Libraries were constructed in a second round of multiplex PCR, after which size selection and purification were performed. Libraries were sequenced paired-end with 100 bp reads on an Illumina HiSeq2000. The authors processed their data as follows. SOAPnuke was used to process the raw data, removing reads that contained adapters or uncalled bases, had a mean Phred below 15, or lacked an exact match to the constant primer or identifier. COPE v1.2.5 was used to merge the high-quality paired reads, and each unique nucleotide sequence was defined as a clonotype. Clonotypes were aligned to IMGT TRBV, TRBD and TRBJ reference segments using MiTCR v1.1. Analysis was restricted to V-J combinations with a frequency above 0.0001, which covered roughly 99% of repertoires. A TCS score was defined as the ratio of F50 (clonal expansion) to E x V (chaos), with BLOSUM62-based TCRdist applied between CDR3 peptides within each V-J. Welch's t-statistics and random forest reduced 514 V-J features to roughly 13, which were used in a naive Bayes classifier (R e1071). TCRdb reran the public reads through fastp at Q25 and MiXCR, keeping productive beta chains. For every CDR3 protein sequence, its rows merge into one entry that carries the most common genes and DNA. The V and J calls and clone size are TCRdb's, not the authors'. Present in this sample are some 300,000 distinct CDR3 sequences, roughly 19% of which were seen just once. 35% to 45% of the sample rests with the top ten.

This receptor was identified in a man over 45 with Graves' ophthalmopathy. This receptor chain uses TRBV12-3 or TRBV12-4 and TRBJ2-7, with a tentative D call of TRBD1 or TRBD2, each matching 5 bases. The sequencing input was blood. Read as DNA, the sequence is TGTGCCAGCAGTTTTGGGGACCTTTATTACGAGCAGTACTTC. Its amino acids are CASSFGDLYYEQYF.